The rows below give T cell receptor beta chains drawn from one sample of a study of shared clonotypes between healthy human individuals. The table came from immunoSEQ multiplex PCR; TCRdb's copy has only in-frame clones and leaves some out. Of 490,000 or so clones in the sample, 70% to 80% were seen once. The sample taken for sequencing was PBMCs. These receptor sequences come from a woman aged 35 to 49 in good health. Some clones in this sample may be carry-over from other donors' samples. Each CDR3 is given with its conserved first and last residue. D genes are given only for firm matches. Not all rows give a size; the values are once, few, many and, for expanded clones, a class.

d_call clone_size j_call v_call cdr3_aa cdr3_nt
NA NA TRBJ2-3 TRBV11-2 CASSFGGRPDTQYF TGTGCCAGCAGCTTTGGTGGGAGGCCAGATACGCAGTATTTT
NA NA TRBJ1-2 TRBV27 CASTSPGQVSGYTF TGTGCCAGTACCTCCCCGGGGCAGGTCAGTGGCTACACCTTC
NA NA TRBJ2-1 TRBV6-1 CASSERAGASYNEQFF TGTGCCAGCAGTGAACGGGCAGGTGCCTCCTACAATGAGCAGTTCTTC
TRBD1 NA TRBJ2-5 TRBV7-3 CASSRQGAGETQYF TGTGCCAGCAGCCGACAGGGTGCGGGAGAGACCCAGTACTTC
TRBD2 NA TRBJ2-3 TRBV29-1 CSVTLSGEDTQYF TGCAGCGTCACCCTAAGCGGGGAAGATACGCAGTATTTT
NA NA TRBJ2-1 TRBV29-1 CSHRLGSSYNEQFF TGCAGCCACAGATTGGGGAGCTCCTACAATGAGCAGTTCTTC
NA NA TRBJ1-1 TRBV18 CASSPPSGRGTEAFF TGTGCCAGCTCACCGCCCTCGGGGAGGGGCACTGAAGCTTTCTTT
TRBD1 once TRBJ1-1 TRBV6-5 CASRPQGALTEAFF TGTGCCAGCAGACCACAGGGGGCGCTTACTGAAGCTTTCTTT
NA NA TRBJ2-2 TRBV18 CASSEGQPQNTGELFF TGTGCCAGCTCAGAAGGACAGCCACAGAACACCGGGGAGCTGTTTTTT
NA NA TRBJ1-5 TRBV7-3 CASSPSGAQPQHF TGTGCCAGCAGCCCCTCGGGGGCCCAGCCCCAGCATTTT
NA many TRBJ1-5 TRBV10-1 CASSESYQPQHF TGCGCCAGCAGTGAGTCGTATCAGCCCCAGCATTTT
NA NA TRBJ2-1 TRBV7-3 CASSLSGINNEQFF TGTGCCAGCAGCTTAAGCGGTATTAACAATGAGCAGTTCTTC
TRBD1 many TRBJ2-1 TRBV11-2 CASSLTGGYYNEQFF TGTGCCAGCAGCTTAACAGGGGGTTACTACAATGAGCAGTTCTTC
NA once TRBJ2-5 TRBV28 CASSSHTWGSQYF TGTGCCAGCAGTTCACACACGTGGGGATCCCAGTACTTC
TRBD1 NA TRBJ2-2 TRBV4-3 CASSQETTGQGGTGELFF TGCGCCAGCAGCCAGGAAACTACTGGACAGGGTGGCACCGGGGAGCTGTTTTTT
NA NA TRBJ2-1 TRBV5-1 CASSFNENYNEQFF TGCGCCAGCAGCTTTAACGAGAACTACAATGAGCAGTTCTTC
TRBD1 few TRBJ2-7 TRBV20-1 CSARYRDREYF TGCAGTGCTAGATATCGGGACAGGGAGTACTTC
NA NA TRBJ2-7 TRBV19 CASSTTTSYEQYF TGTGCCAGTAGTACAACCACTAGCTACGAGCAGTACTTC
TRBD2 NA TRBJ2-7 TRBV11-2 CASSHQPPLAGTYEQYF TGTGCCAGCAGCCATCAACCCCCCCTAGCGGGGACTTACGAGCAGTACTTC
TRBD1 NA TRBJ1-1 TRBV30 CAWSPGTGVDTEAFF TGTGCCTGGAGTCCCGGGACAGGGGTAGATACTGAAGCTTTCTTT
TRBD1 NA TRBJ1-2 TRBV7-2 CASSQDRGGYGYTF TGTGCCAGCAGCCAGGACAGGGGGGGATATGGCTACACCTTC
TRBD2 NA TRBJ2-6 TRBV27 CASSLSGTISGANVLTF TGTGCCAGCAGTTTATCGGGGACTATCTCCGGGGCCAACGTCCTGACTTTC
TRBD2 once TRBJ2-2 TRBV5-1 CASSAKLAGVGTGELFF TGCGCCAGCAGCGCAAAGCTAGCGGGAGTTGGCACCGGGGAGCTGTTTTTT